Listed below are T cell receptor beta chains from one sample, sequenced in a study of post-analysis software for immune sequencing data. TCRdb reanalysed the PCR reads using MiXCR and keeps one entry per CDR3 protein. The sample yields roughly 870,000 distinct CDR3 sequences, approximately 50% seen once. Sequencing input: blood. These receptors were collected from a girl under 18 with multiple sclerosis. Both conserved end residues are part of each CDR3. D genes are given only for firm matches. Clone size appears in some rows only: once, few, many, or a class for an expanded clone.

D gene: TRBD2; J gene: TRBJ2-7; V gene: TRBV29-1; clone size: .; CDR3 DNA: TGCGGCGCATCCAGGGAGGGTTCCTACGAGCAGTACTTC; CDR3 protein: CGASREGSYEQYF
D gene: .; J gene: TRBJ1-2; V gene: TRBV5-1; clone size: few; CDR3 DNA: TGCGCCAGCAGCTTGGATCCGTACAACTATGGCTACACCTTC; CDR3 protein: CASSLDPYNYGYTF
D gene: .; J gene: TRBJ2-7; V gene: TRBV5-1; clone size: few; CDR3 DNA: TGCGCCAGCAGCCTTGGGAATCTAGGCGAGCAGTACTTC; CDR3 protein: CASSLGNLGEQYF
D gene: .; J gene: TRBJ2-3; V gene: TRBV5-1; clone size: once; CDR3 DNA: TGCGCCAGCAGACCTTGGGGTGTGACAGATACGCAGTATTTT; CDR3 protein: CASRPWGVTDTQYF
D gene: TRBD1; J gene: TRBJ2-7; V gene: TRBV29-1; clone size: once; CDR3 DNA: TGCAGCGTTATGGGACAGGAATCCTACGAGCAGTACTTC; CDR3 protein: CSVMGQESYEQYF
D gene: .; J gene: TRBJ2-6; V gene: TRBV20-1; clone size: few; CDR3 DNA: TGCAGTGCCCGGCAGGGGAGCTCTGGGGCCAACGTCCTGACTTTC; CDR3 protein: CSARQGSSGANVLTF
D gene: .; J gene: TRBJ2-7; V gene: TRBV29-1; clone size: .; CDR3 DNA: TGCAGCGGAGGAATCTCCGCCTACGAGCAGTACTTC; CDR3 protein: CSGGISAYEQYF
D gene: TRBD1; J gene: TRBJ2-5; V gene: TRBV27; clone size: few; CDR3 DNA: TGTGCCAGCAGTTTACGGACAGGGGGCTTGGAGACCCAGTACTTC; CDR3 protein: CASSLRTGGLETQYF
D gene: .; J gene: TRBJ2-7; V gene: TRBV29-1; clone size: .; CDR3 DNA: TGCAGCGTCCCAGGTGGGGGCGAGCAGTACTTC; CDR3 protein: CSVPGGGEQYF
D gene: TRBD2; J gene: TRBJ2-7; V gene: TRBV20-1; clone size: few; CDR3 DNA: TGCAGTGCTAGTCTAGGGACTAGCGCCTCCTACGAGCAGTACTTC; CDR3 protein: CSASLGTSASYEQYF
D gene: TRBD2; J gene: TRBJ2-3; V gene: TRBV9; clone size: .; CDR3 DNA: TGTGCCAGCTCAGGACTAGCGGGAGATACGCAGTATTTT; CDR3 protein: CASSGLAGDTQYF
D gene: TRBD1; J gene: TRBJ1-2; V gene: TRBV20-1; clone size: .; CDR3 DNA: TGCAGTGCTAGAGAGGAGGGGGCGAATGGCTACACCTTC; CDR3 protein: CSAREEGANGYTF
D gene: .; J gene: TRBJ2-7; V gene: TRBV9; clone size: .; CDR3 DNA: TGTGCCAGCAGCGTATCGTCGGGTTATGGGGTCTACGAGCAGTACTTC; CDR3 protein: CASSVSSGYGVYEQYF
D gene: TRBD1; J gene: TRBJ2-4; V gene: TRBV20-1; clone size: .; CDR3 DNA: TGCAGTGCTGCGGGACAGGGGGAGTACTTC; CDR3 protein: CSAAGQGEYF
D gene: .; J gene: TRBJ1-2; V gene: TRBV12-3/TRBV12-4; clone size: .; CDR3 DNA: TGTGCCAGCAGGGGCGGCTCGGGACGAGATGGCTACACCTTC; CDR3 protein: CASRGGSGRDGYTF
D gene: .; J gene: TRBJ2-1; V gene: TRBV6-1; clone size: .; CDR3 DNA: TGTGCCAGCAGTGAAATGAGGGTCTACAATGAGCAGTTCTTC; CDR3 protein: CASSEMRVYNEQFF
D gene: .; J gene: TRBJ2-2; V gene: TRBV12-3/TRBV12-4; clone size: .; CDR3 DNA: TGTGCCAGCAGTTTCCGCGAGCACACCGAGGAGCTGTTTTTT; CDR3 protein: CASSFREHTEELFF
D gene: TRBD2; J gene: TRBJ2-5; V gene: TRBV7-6; clone size: .; CDR3 DNA: TGTGCCAGCACCCCGCGGGGGACCCAAGAGACCCAGTACTTC; CDR3 protein: CASTPRGTQETQYF
D gene: .; J gene: TRBJ1-2; V gene: TRBV6-1; clone size: few; CDR3 DNA: TGTGCCAGCAGTGGCGGGACGGCGGTATATGGCTACACCTTC; CDR3 protein: CASSGGTAVYGYTF
D gene: .; J gene: TRBJ1-1; V gene: TRBV14; clone size: .; CDR3 DNA: TGTGCCAGCAGCCAAGTCTGGACCCGTGGGACTGAAGCTTTCTTT; CDR3 protein: CASSQVWTRGTEAFF
D gene: .; J gene: TRBJ2-5; V gene: TRBV4-1; clone size: .; CDR3 DNA: TGCGCCAGCAGCAAGAGCGCAGAGACCCAGTACTTC; CDR3 protein: CASSKSAETQYF
D gene: TRBD2; J gene: TRBJ2-3; V gene: TRBV20-1; clone size: .; CDR3 DNA: TGCAGTGCTAACCTAGCGGGGGGGCGAAATACGCAGTATTTT; CDR3 protein: CSANLAGGRNTQYF
D gene: .; J gene: TRBJ2-7; V gene: TRBV7-9; clone size: .; CDR3 DNA: TGTGCCAGCAGCTTAGCAGAGGGCACCTACGAGCAGTACTTC; CDR3 protein: CASSLAEGTYEQYF
D gene: TRBD2; J gene: TRBJ2-1; V gene: TRBV2; clone size: .; CDR3 DNA: TGTGCCAGCTCTGGACTAGATTACAATGAGCAGTTCTTC; CDR3 protein: CASSGLDYNEQFF
D gene: TRBD1; J gene: TRBJ2-2; V gene: TRBV12-3/TRBV12-4; clone size: few; CDR3 DNA: TGTGCCAGCAGTGCCAACCACAGGGGTACCGGGGAGCTGTTTTTT; CDR3 protein: CASSANHRGTGELFF
D gene: TRBD2; J gene: TRBJ2-7; V gene: TRBV20-1; clone size: .; CDR3 DNA: TGCAGTGCTAGTCAGCGGGGAGGGCCCTACGAGCAGTACTTC; CDR3 protein: CSASQRGGPYEQYF
D gene: .; J gene: TRBJ2-7; V gene: TRBV5-1; clone size: few; CDR3 DNA: TGCGCCAGCAGCCCCGGGACACCTTTGGGCGAGCAGTACTTC; CDR3 protein: CASSPGTPLGEQYF
D gene: TRBD1; J gene: TRBJ2-2; V gene: TRBV7-3; clone size: few; CDR3 DNA: TGTGCCAGTGGGACAGGGAACACCGGGGAGCTGTTTTTT; CDR3 protein: CASGTGNTGELFF
D gene: .; J gene: TRBJ2-1; V gene: TRBV6-5; clone size: few; CDR3 DNA: TGTGCCAGTCGCAACGCCTACGAGCAGTTCTTC; CDR3 protein: CASRNAYEQFF
D gene: .; J gene: TRBJ2-1; V gene: TRBV7-2; clone size: .; CDR3 DNA: TGTGCCAGCAGCCGAAGATGGGGACACAATGAGCAGTTCTTC; CDR3 protein: CASSRRWGHNEQFF
D gene: TRBD1; J gene: TRBJ2-7; V gene: TRBV12-3/TRBV12-4; clone size: .; CDR3 DNA: TGTGCCAGCAGTTCCAGGGGGCGCCCCTACGAGCAGTACTTC; CDR3 protein: CASSSRGRPYEQYF
D gene: .; J gene: TRBJ1-1; V gene: TRBV7-3; clone size: few; CDR3 DNA: TGTGCCAGCAGCCGTAGGGGACTGAACACTGAAGCTTTCTTT; CDR3 protein: CASSRRGLNTEAFF
D gene: .; J gene: TRBJ1-5; V gene: TRBV7-9; clone size: .; CDR3 DNA: TGTGCCAGCAGCGAGCCGGGGCCGAGGGATCAGCCCCAGCATTTT; CDR3 protein: CASSEPGPRDQPQHF
D gene: .; J gene: TRBJ2-7; V gene: TRBV20-1; clone size: .; CDR3 DNA: TGCAGTGCTAGAATGGCAGGCTTCTACGAGCAGTACTTC; CDR3 protein: CSARMAGFYEQYF
D gene: .; J gene: TRBJ1-2; V gene: TRBV20-1; clone size: .; CDR3 DNA: TGCAGTGCTAGGGACATTGACTATGGCTACACCTTC; CDR3 protein: CSARDIDYGYTF
D gene: .; J gene: TRBJ2-7; V gene: TRBV29-1; clone size: .; CDR3 DNA: TGCAGCGTCCAAAGGGGCAGCTCCTACGAGCAGTACTTC; CDR3 protein: CSVQRGSSYEQYF
D gene: TRBD2; J gene: TRBJ2-1; V gene: TRBV9; clone size: .; CDR3 DNA: TGTGCCAGCAGCGTCGGGTTGGGACTAGCGGGGGAGAGAGGTCACAATGAGCAGTTCTTC; CDR3 protein: CASSVGLGLAGERGHNEQFF
D gene: .; J gene: TRBJ2-1; V gene: TRBV20-1; clone size: few; CDR3 DNA: TGCAGTGTTTCCCCGCTTTCCAATGAGCAGTTCTTC; CDR3 protein: CSVSPLSNEQFF
D gene: TRBD2; J gene: TRBJ2-7; V gene: TRBV5-1; clone size: few; CDR3 DNA: TGCGCCAGCAGCTTGAGCCTAGCGGGAGTATCCGAGCAGTACTTC; CDR3 protein: CASSLSLAGVSEQYF
D gene: TRBD2; J gene: TRBJ2-1; V gene: TRBV20-1; clone size: few; CDR3 DNA: TGCAGTGCCGGACTAGCGGATTACAATGAGCAGTTCTTC; CDR3 protein: CSAGLADYNEQFF
D gene: TRBD1; J gene: TRBJ1-2; V gene: TRBV6-1; clone size: .; CDR3 DNA: TGTGCCAGCAGTCGGGGACAGGGCTACACCTTC; CDR3 protein: CASSRGQGYTF